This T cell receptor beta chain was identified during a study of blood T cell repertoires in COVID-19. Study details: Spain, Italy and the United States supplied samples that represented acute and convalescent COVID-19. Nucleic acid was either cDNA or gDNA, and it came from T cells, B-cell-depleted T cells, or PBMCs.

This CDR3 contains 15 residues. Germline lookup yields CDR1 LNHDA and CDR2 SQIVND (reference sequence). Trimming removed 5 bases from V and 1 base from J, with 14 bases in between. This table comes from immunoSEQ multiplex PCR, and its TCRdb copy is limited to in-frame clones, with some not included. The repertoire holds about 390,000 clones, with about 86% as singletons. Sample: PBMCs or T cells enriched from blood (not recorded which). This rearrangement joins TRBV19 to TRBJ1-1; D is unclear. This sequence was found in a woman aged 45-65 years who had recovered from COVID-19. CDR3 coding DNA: TGTGCCAGTAGTCCAGGACTAGGGAAGAACACTGAAGCTTTCTTT. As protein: CASSPGLGKNTEAFF.